This T cell receptor (beta chain) derives from a study of cytomegalovirus exposure and HLA in healthy donors. Study-level information: The approximately 120 million unique TCR beta sequences, from around 200 million T cells, were found by an earlier analysis.

Germline CDR1 reads SGHDT; CDR2 reads YYEEEE. The CDR3 totals 14 residues. 13 Jbeta primers and 60 Vbeta primers were used for the PCR. The table came from immunoSEQ multiplex PCR; TCRdb's copy has only in-frame clones and leaves some out. There are about 140,000 clones in the sample; about 70% occur only once, and less than 3% lies in the top ten. A word on this clone: Its target is unknown. Compared with germline, one end of the junction differs, possibly owing to a read error. Other DNA sequences within the sample encode an identical CDR3.

Study conclusions and caveats: Segments of the TCR beta V type were, in most cases, productive about 87% or about 30% of the time in an earlier analysis. Later analysis reportedly placed an Asian-associated ancestry cluster below the approximately 730-donor mean in N-insertions. Analyzed later, most CMV-associated TCR beta chains appeared HLA-restricted.

The rearrangement links TRBV5-6 to TRBJ1-4; the D gene is possibly TRBD1 (5 bases). Sequencing was carried out using PBMCs. The TCR originated in a woman aged 40 to 49 in good health and CMV-seronegative. The CDR3 DNA reads as TGTGCCAGTAGCTCCGAAAGGGGTAATGAAAAACTGTTTTTT. Translated, it gives CASSSERGNEKLFF. Full variable domain (missing parts from reference TRBV5-6 and TRBJ1-4): DAGVTQSPTHLIKTRGQQVTLRCSPKSGHDTVSWYQQALGQGPQFIFQYYEEEERQRGNFPDRFSGHQFPNYSSELNVNALLLGDSALYLCASSSERGNEKLFFGSGTQLSVL.